These T cell receptor beta chains were read from a single sample in a study of T cell changes during pregnancy in multiple sclerosis. Data came from immunoSEQ multiplex PCR; TCRdb stores just in-frame clones and leaves some out. The data show some 51,000 clones, with around 94% seen just once and about 0.56% held by the top ten. Sequenced here: CD4+ T cells from peripheral blood mononuclear cells, sampled in the second trimester of pregnancy. The source is a female donor with multiple sclerosis, enrolled in a pregnancy study. CDR3s include the opening cysteine and the closing phenylalanine or tryptophan. A D gene is named only where the DNA matches it firmly. Clone size appears in some rows only: once, few, many, or a class for an expanded clone.

j_gene: TRBJ2-7
abundance: NA
v_gene: TRBV4-2
d_gene: NA
CDR3aa: CASSPHITPPYEQYF
CDR3nt: TGTGCCAGCAGCCCCCACATAACGCCACCCTACGAGCAGTACTTC

j_gene: TRBJ2-2
abundance: NA
v_gene: TRBV19
d_gene: TRBD1
CDR3aa: CASSSGGSAGELFF
CDR3nt: TGTGCCAGTAGCTCAGGGGGTAGCGCCGGGGAGCTGTTTTTT

j_gene: TRBJ2-4
abundance: NA
v_gene: TRBV18
d_gene: NA
CDR3aa: CASSPAQAGMAKNIQYF
CDR3nt: TGTGCCAGCTCACCAGCGCAGGCAGGGATGGCCAAAAACATTCAGTACTTC

j_gene: TRBJ1-3
abundance: NA
v_gene: TRBV5-5
d_gene: NA
CDR3aa: CASSLAVRTGNTIYF
CDR3nt: TGTGCCAGCAGCTTGGCCGTTCGTACTGGAAACACCATATATTTT

j_gene: TRBJ2-2
abundance: NA
v_gene: TRBV27
d_gene: TRBD2
CDR3aa: CASTTAGLAGGWGTGELFF
CDR3nt: TGTGCCAGCACCACGGCAGGACTAGCGGGGGGGTGGGGCACCGGGGAGCTGTTTTTT

j_gene: TRBJ1-5
abundance: once
v_gene: TRBV5-6
d_gene: NA
CDR3aa: CASSLWGGNQPQHF
CDR3nt: TGTGCCAGCAGCTTGTGGGGGGGGAATCAGCCCCAGCATTTT

j_gene: TRBJ2-1
abundance: NA
v_gene: TRBV2
d_gene: NA
CDR3aa: CASSRGSYNEQFF
CDR3nt: TGTGCCAGCTCCCGGGGTTCCTACAATGAGCAGTTCTTC

j_gene: TRBJ1-5
abundance: once
v_gene: TRBV2
d_gene: NA
CDR3aa: CASSENRGPYSNQPQHF
CDR3nt: TGTGCCAGCAGTGAAAATAGGGGCCCCTATAGCAATCAGCCCCAGCATTTT

j_gene: TRBJ1-1
abundance: NA
v_gene: TRBV7-2
d_gene: TRBD1
CDR3aa: CASRLNRGPTEAFF
CDR3nt: TGTGCCAGCAGATTAAACAGGGGGCCCACTGAAGCTTTCTTT

j_gene: TRBJ1-5
abundance: NA
v_gene: TRBV7-6
d_gene: TRBD1
CDR3aa: CASSYRLIRDRDNGQPQHF
CDR3nt: TGTGCCAGCAGCTACAGGCTTATCCGGGACAGGGATAATGGACAGCCCCAGCATTTT

j_gene: TRBJ2-7
abundance: NA
v_gene: TRBV6-5
d_gene: TRBD2
CDR3aa: CASSLPWEGVDEQYF
CDR3nt: TGTGCCAGCAGTCTCCCTTGGGAGGGCGTGGACGAGCAGTACTTC

j_gene: TRBJ2-7
abundance: NA
v_gene: TRBV18
d_gene: TRBD2
CDR3aa: CASSPPGGTSYEQYF
CDR3nt: TGTGCCAGCTCACCACCGGGGGGGACCTCCTACGAGCAGTACTTC

j_gene: TRBJ1-2
abundance: NA
v_gene: TRBV4-3
d_gene: TRBD1
CDR3aa: CASSQSPDRARDGYTF
CDR3nt: TGCGCCAGCAGCCAAAGTCCGGACAGGGCGAGGGATGGCTACACCTTC

j_gene: TRBJ2-3
abundance: NA
v_gene: TRBV18
d_gene: TRBD2
CDR3aa: CASSAWNSGGTDTQYF
CDR3nt: TGTGCCAGCTCCGCGTGGAATAGCGGGGGCACAGATACGCAGTATTTT

j_gene: TRBJ2-2
abundance: NA
v_gene: TRBV6-5
d_gene: TRBD1
CDR3aa: CASRGTGAGTGELFF
CDR3nt: TGTGCCAGCAGAGGGACAGGAGCAGGCACCGGGGAGCTGTTTTTT

j_gene: TRBJ2-3
abundance: NA
v_gene: TRBV4-3
d_gene: NA
CDR3aa: CASSQEEGVGTDTQYF
CDR3nt: TGCGCCAGCAGCCAAGAAGAGGGGGTTGGCACAGATACGCAGTATTTT

j_gene: TRBJ2-3
abundance: NA
v_gene: TRBV4-3
d_gene: TRBD2
CDR3aa: CASSQEGRGATQYF
CDR3nt: TGCGCCAGCAGCCAAGAGGGGAGGGGAGCTACGCAGTATTTT

j_gene: TRBJ1-1
abundance: NA
v_gene: TRBV19
d_gene: NA
CDR3aa: CASSTTVNTEAFF
CDR3nt: TGTGCCAGTAGTACGACAGTGAACACTGAAGCTTTCTTT

j_gene: TRBJ1-4
abundance: NA
v_gene: TRBV5-4
d_gene: TRBD1
CDR3aa: CASSTRTGLATNEKLFF
CDR3nt: TGTGCCAGCAGCACTCGGACAGGGTTGGCAACTAATGAAAAACTGTTTTTT

j_gene: TRBJ2-3
abundance: NA
v_gene: TRBV2
d_gene: NA
CDR3aa: CASSPPNGMIGADTQYF
CDR3nt: TGTGCCAGCAGTCCCCCCAACGGGATGATTGGCGCAGATACGCAGTATTTT

j_gene: TRBJ2-7
abundance: NA
v_gene: TRBV7-2
d_gene: NA
CDR3aa: CASSTSSSYEQYF
CDR3nt: TGTGCCAGCAGCACCTCGAGCTCCTACGAGCAGTACTTC

j_gene: TRBJ2-4
abundance: NA
v_gene: TRBV5-8
d_gene: TRBD1
CDR3aa: CASSTGGKNIQYF
CDR3nt: TGTGCCAGCAGCACAGGGGGCAAAAACATTCAGTACTTC

j_gene: TRBJ1-5
abundance: NA
v_gene: TRBV7-9
d_gene: NA
CDR3aa: CASSSRTDQPQHF
CDR3nt: TGTGCCAGCAGCTCCCGGACAGATCAGCCCCAGCATTTT

j_gene: TRBJ2-7
abundance: NA
v_gene: TRBV7-3
d_gene: TRBD2
CDR3aa: CASSPNGLAGTYEQYF
CDR3nt: TGTGCCAGCAGCCCAAATGGACTAGCGGGGACCTACGAGCAGTACTTC

j_gene: TRBJ1-1
abundance: NA
v_gene: TRBV5-1
d_gene: NA
CDR3aa: CASSPGSQANTEAFF
CDR3nt: TGCGCCAGCAGCCCCGGGAGCCAGGCAAACACTGAAGCTTTCTTT

j_gene: TRBJ2-3
abundance: NA
v_gene: TRBV2
d_gene: NA
CDR3aa: CASSEVTPTDTQYF
CDR3nt: TGTGCCAGCAGTGAGGTTACACCCACAGATACGCAGTATTTT

j_gene: TRBJ2-3
abundance: NA
v_gene: TRBV7-2
d_gene: TRBD1
CDR3aa: CASSRDRGNTDTQYF
CDR3nt: TGTGCCAGCAGCCGGGACAGGGGAAACACAGATACGCAGTATTTT

j_gene: TRBJ2-7
abundance: NA
v_gene: TRBV5-6
d_gene: NA
CDR3aa: CASSLTTGSRPYEQYF
CDR3nt: TGTGCCAGCAGCTTGACAACCGGGTCTAGGCCCTACGAGCAGTACTTC

j_gene: TRBJ1-2
abundance: once
v_gene: TRBV4-1
d_gene: TRBD1
CDR3aa: CASSQDIGTGAYGYTF
CDR3nt: TGCGCCAGCAGCCAAGATATCGGGACAGGGGCCTATGGCTACACCTTC

j_gene: TRBJ1-2
abundance: NA
v_gene: TRBV19
d_gene: NA
CDR3aa: CASSIVGVSVGGYTF
CDR3nt: TGTGCCAGTAGTATAGTAGGGGTCTCCGTTGGCGGCTACACCTTC

j_gene: TRBJ1-2
abundance: NA
v_gene: TRBV14
d_gene: NA
CDR3aa: CASSQLFYGYTF
CDR3nt: TGTGCCAGCAGCCAACTCTTCTATGGCTACACCTTC

j_gene: TRBJ1-3
abundance: NA
v_gene: TRBV7-2
d_gene: NA
CDR3aa: CASSYSRGSGNTIYF
CDR3nt: TGTGCCAGCAGCTACTCCAGGGGATCTGGAAACACCATATATTTT

j_gene: TRBJ2-7
abundance: NA
v_gene: TRBV5-6
d_gene: TRBD1
CDR3aa: CASSLFGQGDYEQYF
CDR3nt: TGTGCCAGCAGCCTGTTCGGACAGGGAGATTACGAGCAGTACTTC

j_gene: TRBJ1-2
abundance: few
v_gene: TRBV4-1
d_gene: NA
CDR3aa: CASSHGQGSYGYTF
CDR3nt: TGCGCCAGCAGCCATGGTCAGGGTTCCTATGGCTACACCTTC

j_gene: TRBJ1-2
abundance: NA
v_gene: TRBV20-1
d_gene: NA
CDR3aa: CSARLYGYTF
CDR3nt: TGCAGTGCTAGACTTTATGGCTACACCTTC

j_gene: TRBJ1-2
abundance: NA
v_gene: TRBV4-3
d_gene: TRBD1
CDR3aa: CASSQDGGPPGQGIDGYTF
CDR3nt: TGCGCCAGCAGCCAAGATGGAGGACCCCCGGGACAGGGGATAGATGGCTACACCTTC

j_gene: TRBJ2-2
abundance: NA
v_gene: TRBV5-6
d_gene: NA
CDR3aa: CASSLVRLESEELFF
CDR3nt: TGTGCCAGCAGCTTGGTTCGACTAGAGTCCGAGGAGCTGTTTTTT

j_gene: TRBJ1-1
abundance: once
v_gene: TRBV14
d_gene: NA
CDR3aa: CASSPGRPGGGFF
CDR3nt: TGTGCCAGCAGCCCTGGAAGGCCCGGCGGCGGGTTCTTT

j_gene: TRBJ1-1
abundance: NA
v_gene: TRBV4-3
d_gene: NA
CDR3aa: CASSQDGTTLNTEAFF
CDR3nt: TGCGCCAGCAGCCAAGATGGGACAACTTTGAACACTGAAGCTTTCTTT

j_gene: TRBJ2-3
abundance: NA
v_gene: TRBV7-3
d_gene: TRBD1
CDR3aa: CASSQGQGYTDTQYF
CDR3nt: TGTGCCAGCAGCCAGGGACAGGGCTACACAGATACGCAGTATTTT

j_gene: TRBJ1-1
abundance: NA
v_gene: TRBV28
d_gene: NA
CDR3aa: CASTRVNTEAFF
CDR3nt: TGTGCCAGCACCCGAGTGAACACTGAAGCTTTCTTT

j_gene: TRBJ1-1
abundance: NA
v_gene: TRBV9
d_gene: NA
CDR3aa: CASSVAGKSEAFF
CDR3nt: TGTGCCAGCAGCGTTGCCGGGAAGTCTGAAGCTTTCTTT

j_gene: TRBJ1-4
abundance: NA
v_gene: TRBV6-1
d_gene: NA
CDR3aa: CASSEMGRLFF
CDR3nt: TGTGCCAGCAGTGAAATGGGGAGACTGTTTTTT

j_gene: TRBJ1-2
abundance: NA
v_gene: TRBV5-6
d_gene: NA
CDR3aa: CASSWRGPKPYGYTF
CDR3nt: TGTGCCAGCAGCTGGAGGGGCCCTAAGCCCTATGGCTACACCTTC

j_gene: TRBJ2-7
abundance: NA
v_gene: TRBV29-1
d_gene: NA
CDR3aa: CSVLRFDLEQYF
CDR3nt: TGCAGCGTCCTCCGGTTTGATCTCGAGCAGTACTTC

j_gene: TRBJ1-3
abundance: NA
v_gene: TRBV5-6
d_gene: NA
CDR3aa: CASSSTRDSMSSGNTIYF
CDR3nt: TGTGCCAGCAGCTCAACCCGGGACTCAATGTCTAGTGGAAACACCATATATTTT

j_gene: TRBJ2-3
abundance: NA
v_gene: TRBV14
d_gene: NA
CDR3aa: CASSRPGGSVGTDTQYF
CDR3nt: TGTGCCAGCAGCCGTCCTGGGGGGTCAGTGGGCACAGATACGCAGTATTTT

j_gene: TRBJ1-4
abundance: NA
v_gene: TRBV11-2
d_gene: TRBD1
CDR3aa: CASSLVGDRKGEKLFF
CDR3nt: TGTGCCAGCAGCTTAGTCGGGGACAGAAAGGGTGAAAAACTGTTTTTT